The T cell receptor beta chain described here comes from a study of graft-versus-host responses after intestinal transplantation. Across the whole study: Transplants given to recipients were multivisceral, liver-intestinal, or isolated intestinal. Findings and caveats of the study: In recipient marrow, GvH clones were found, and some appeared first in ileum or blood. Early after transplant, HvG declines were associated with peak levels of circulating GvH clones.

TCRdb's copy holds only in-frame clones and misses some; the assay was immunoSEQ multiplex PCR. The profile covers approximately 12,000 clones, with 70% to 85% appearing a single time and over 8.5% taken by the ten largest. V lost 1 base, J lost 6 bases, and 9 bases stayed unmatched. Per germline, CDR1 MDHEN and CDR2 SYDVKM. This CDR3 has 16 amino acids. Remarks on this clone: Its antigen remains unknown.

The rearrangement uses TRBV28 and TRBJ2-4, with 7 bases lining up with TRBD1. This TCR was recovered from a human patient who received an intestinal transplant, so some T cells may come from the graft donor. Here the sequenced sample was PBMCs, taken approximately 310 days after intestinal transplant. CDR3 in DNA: TGTGCCAGCAGTTTATATCTCACAGGGGAGACAAACATTCAGTACTTC. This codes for CASSLYLTGETNIQYF.